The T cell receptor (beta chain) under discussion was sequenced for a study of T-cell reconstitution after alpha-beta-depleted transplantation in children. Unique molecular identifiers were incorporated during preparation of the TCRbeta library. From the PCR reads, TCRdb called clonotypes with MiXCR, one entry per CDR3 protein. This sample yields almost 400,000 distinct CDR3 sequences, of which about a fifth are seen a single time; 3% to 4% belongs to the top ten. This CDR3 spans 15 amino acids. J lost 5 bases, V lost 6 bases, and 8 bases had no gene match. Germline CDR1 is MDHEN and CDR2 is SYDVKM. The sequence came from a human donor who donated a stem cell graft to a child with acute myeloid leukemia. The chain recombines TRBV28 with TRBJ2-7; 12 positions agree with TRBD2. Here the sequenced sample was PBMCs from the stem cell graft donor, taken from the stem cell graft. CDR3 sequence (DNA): TGTGCCAGCAGCCAGACTAGCGGGAGCTTCCACGAGCAGTACTTC. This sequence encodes CASSQTSGSFHEQYF.